Reported below is one TCR beta chain. Its antigen is undetermined. The entry originates in a study of multiple sclerosis patients with progressive multifocal leukoencephalopathy. This was a survey-level run. Each PCR contained spiked synthetic TR CDR3 controls spanning every V-J pairing. The protocol was immunoSEQ multiplex PCR, while the TCRdb copy is restricted to in-frame clones and leaves out a portion. The sample lists fewer than 35,000 clones, around nine tenths occurring once. Study-level points and caveats: Lower normalized Shannon entropy suggested reduced TRB diversity in most PML patients.

Time point here: before natalizumab initiation. T0 refers to blood drawn before natalizumab was first infused. The source of this sequence is a human donor with multiple sclerosis. Sample: PBMCs.

DNA for the CDR3: TGTGCCAGCAGTGCCACTAGCGGTCAGAGCTCCTACAATGAGCAGTTCTTC. Its protein product is CASSATSGQSSYNEQFF. The chain recombines TRBV25-1 with TRBJ2-1; 8 bases match TRBD2. Trimming took 4 bases from V and 0 from J; bases not matched to a gene: 8. This CDR3 comprises 17 residues. Germline V gene data show CDR1 as MGHDK and CDR2 as SYGVNS.